What follows describes a single TCR beta chain. Its antigen is still unknown. Unique molecular identifiers were in the cDNA, with template-switch universal primer binding. One entry per CDR3 protein, called by TCRdb with MiXCR from the 5' RACE reads. The table lists 460,000 or so distinct CDR3 sequences, 13% to 15% of them singletons. The data are from a study of identical twins. The V gene end was trimmed by 5 bases and the J gene end by 2 bases; junction bases not matched to a gene: 8. Germline loops: CDR1 SGHTA, CDR2 FQGTGA. CDR3 length equals 16 residues. Study results and limitations: For monozygotic twins, models underestimated out-of-frame TCR alpha sharing.

The data were also submitted as part of a second study, on yellow fever vaccine responses in identical twins.

What was sequenced was CD4+ T cells sorted from blood. The chain uses TRBV7-3 and TRBJ2-3; 9 bases agree with TRBD1. This clonotype was sampled from a young woman in good health. CDR3 in amino acids: CASSQRGTGNTDTQYF. CDR3 sequence (DNA): TGTGCCAGCAGCCAAAGGGGGACAGGGAACACAGATACGCAGTATTTT.